This TCR beta chain was observed in a study of blood T cells in healthy people across ages. The V gene's germline CDR1 is MNHEY and CDR2 SMNVEV (reference sequence). V lost 6 bases and J lost 7, with 13 bases in between. The CDR3 has 13 residues. PCR was performed a second time for roughly 6 to 12 cycles using a sample-barcoded 5' primer and a J-beta primer mix. MiXCR, run by TCRdb on the 5' RACE reads, gives a single entry per CDR3 protein. Among roughly 1.7 million distinct CDR3 sequences, about 35% were seen once, and the ten largest hold about 11%. In its sample, this clonotype was seen a few times.

This clonotype was obtained from a woman between 25 and 40 years old in good health. Sample: blood. The V and J genes are TRBV27 and TRBJ2-1; perhaps TRBD1 as D (5 bases). This CDR3 is CASSSRVWNEQFF. The DNA of the CDR3 is TGTGCCAGCAGCTCCAGGGTATGGAATGAGCAGTTCTTC.